This TCR beta chain was sequenced for a study of cytomegalovirus exposure and HLA in healthy donors. Regarding the study as a whole: Many donors carried some public TCRs, although rarity characterized most TCR sequences.

Trimming pared 1 base from V and 0 bases from J, leaving 8 bases between. This CDR3 spans 15 amino acids. CDR1 SGHTS and CDR2 YDEGEE come from the germline V gene. This clone was seen a few times. Its specificity is not known. In the PCR, 60 Vbeta and 13 Jbeta primers were used. Assay used: immunoSEQ multiplex PCR; TCRdb lists only in-frame clones, some missing. The sample lists over 120,000 clones, around two thirds seen once, with under 2.5% in the top ten. The clonotype comes from a woman aged 55-69 years in good health and CMV-seropositive. The sample comprised PBMCs. V and J are TRBV5-8 and TRBJ2-1; D gene uncertain. The CDR3, as DNA: TGTGCCAGCAGCTTGAAATGGAGCTCCTACAATGAGCAGTTCTTC. This encodes CASSLKWSSYNEQFF. The full variable domain, its missing parts supplied by reference TRBV5-8 and TRBJ2-1, is EAGVTQSPTHLIKTRGQQATLRCSPISGHTSVYWYQQALGLGLQFLLWYDEGEERNRGNFPPRFSGRQFPNYSSELNVNALELEDSALYLCASSLKWSSYNEQFFGPGTRLTVL.